This T cell receptor beta chain derives from a study of siplizumab effects on memory and regulatory T cells. Study-wide findings and caveats: Few alloreactive clones mapped to unstimulated subsets. It seemed that naive T cells were more diverse than memory cells and were major contributors to the alloresponse.

Roughly 9 x 10^4 TCR templates were assayed per sample. Assay used: immunoSEQ multiplex PCR; TCRdb lists only in-frame clones, some missing. In the table there are 100,000 or so clones, 75% to 95% of which are singletons. In its sample, this clone was seen once. Its antigen is unknown. Germline CDR1 and CDR2: SGHRS and YFSETQ. The CDR3 sequence is 13 residues long. Trimming left V 0 bases short and J 3 bases short, with 6 bases between. Sequenced material: CD4+ T cells sorted from blood. The receptor was derived from a human donor in good health. Some clones in this sample may be carry-over from other donors' samples. The rearrangement links TRBV5-1 to TRBJ2-5; D uncertain. The chain's CDR3 is CASSLGQKETQYF. CDR3 sequence (DNA): TGCGCCAGCAGCTTGGGTCAGAAAGAGACCCAGTACTTC.